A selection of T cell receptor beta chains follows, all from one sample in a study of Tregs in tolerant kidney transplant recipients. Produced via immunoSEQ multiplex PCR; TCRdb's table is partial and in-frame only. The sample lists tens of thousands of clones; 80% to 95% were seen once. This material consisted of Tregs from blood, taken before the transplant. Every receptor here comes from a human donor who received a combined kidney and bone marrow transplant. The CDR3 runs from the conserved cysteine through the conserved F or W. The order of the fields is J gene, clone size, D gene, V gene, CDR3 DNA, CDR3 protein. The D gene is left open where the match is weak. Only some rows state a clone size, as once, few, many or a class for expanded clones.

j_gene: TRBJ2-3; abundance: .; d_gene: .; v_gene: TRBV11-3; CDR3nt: TGTGCCAGCAGCTTATTCGGGTCCGTCACAGATACGCAGTATTTT; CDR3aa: CASSLFGSVTDTQYF
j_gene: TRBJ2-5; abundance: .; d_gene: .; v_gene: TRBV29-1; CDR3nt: TGCAGCGTTGAGAGGACCGGGGCGGGGACCCAGTACTTC; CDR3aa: CSVERTGAGTQYF
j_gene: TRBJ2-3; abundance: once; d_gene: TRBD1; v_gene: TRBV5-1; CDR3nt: TGCGCCAGCAGCCCCCTGACAGGGGGCCCCACAGATACGCAGTATTTT; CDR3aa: CASSPLTGGPTDTQYF
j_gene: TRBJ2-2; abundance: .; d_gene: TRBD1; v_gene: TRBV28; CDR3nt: TGTGCCAGCAGGACAGGGGAGCAGTGGACCGGGGAGCTGTTTTTT; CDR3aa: CASRTGEQWTGELFF
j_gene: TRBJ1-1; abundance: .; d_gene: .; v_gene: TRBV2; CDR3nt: TGTGCCATCAGTGAGGAAGGGGGATTAGGCACTAAAGCTTTCTTT; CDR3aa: CAISEEGGLGTKAFF
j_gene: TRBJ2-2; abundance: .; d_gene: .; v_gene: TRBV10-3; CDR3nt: TGTGCCATCAGGGACAGCGGTACGAGGACCGGGGAGCTGTTTTTT; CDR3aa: CAIRDSGTRTGELFF
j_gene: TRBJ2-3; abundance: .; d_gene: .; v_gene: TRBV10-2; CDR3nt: TGCGCCAGCAGTGAGGCGGGAACTAGCACAGATACGCAGTATTTT; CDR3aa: CASSEAGTSTDTQYF
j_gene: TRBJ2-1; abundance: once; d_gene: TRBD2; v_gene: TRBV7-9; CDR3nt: TGTGCCAGCAGCTTGGGACTAGCGGGCTCCTACAATGAGCAGTTCTTC; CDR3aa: CASSLGLAGSYNEQFF
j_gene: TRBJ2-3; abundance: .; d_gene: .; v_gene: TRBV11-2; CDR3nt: TGTGCCAGCAGCTTACAGCGGGCGGACGTAGAGGCGCAGTATTTT; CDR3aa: CASSLQRADVEAQYF
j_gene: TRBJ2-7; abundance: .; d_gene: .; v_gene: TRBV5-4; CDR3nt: TGTGCCAGCAGCTTGGATCAACAAACCTACGAGCAGTACTTC; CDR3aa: CASSLDQQTYEQYF
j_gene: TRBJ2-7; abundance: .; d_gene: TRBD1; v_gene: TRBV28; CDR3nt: TGTGCCAGCAGTTTCCCGGCCGGACAGGGCTTTACGTACGAGCAGTACTTC; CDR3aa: CASSFPAGQGFTYEQYF
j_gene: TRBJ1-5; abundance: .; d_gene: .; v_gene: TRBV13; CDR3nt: TGTGCCAGCAGCGTAGGCCGGGACCGGCCCCAGCATTTT; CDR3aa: CASSVGRDRPQHF
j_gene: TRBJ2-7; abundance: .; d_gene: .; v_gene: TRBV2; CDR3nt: TGTGCCAGCAGTGAAGACACCTACGAGCAGTACTTC; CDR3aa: CASSEDTYEQYF
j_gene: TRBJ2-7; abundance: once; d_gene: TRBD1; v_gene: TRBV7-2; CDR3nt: TGTGCCAGCAGCCCCAAGGCAGGACAGGGTATCGAGCAGTACTTC; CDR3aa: CASSPKAGQGIEQYF
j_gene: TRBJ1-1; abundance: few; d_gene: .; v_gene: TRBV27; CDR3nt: TGTGCCAGCAGGGGGATCATGAACACTGAAGCTTTCTTT; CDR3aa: CASRGIMNTEAFF
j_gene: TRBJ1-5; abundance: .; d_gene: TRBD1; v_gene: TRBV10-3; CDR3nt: TGTGCCATCAGCCAAGACAGGGACCGTCCCCAGCATTTT; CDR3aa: CAISQDRDRPQHF
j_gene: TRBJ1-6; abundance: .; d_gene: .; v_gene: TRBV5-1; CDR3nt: TGCGCCAGCAGCTCCGGACACGGTAATTCACCCCTCCACTTT; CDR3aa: CASSSGHGNSPLHF
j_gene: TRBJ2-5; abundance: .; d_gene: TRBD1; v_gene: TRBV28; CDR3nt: TGTGCCAGCGTAACAGGGGGCGGTGAGACCCAGTACTTC; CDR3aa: CASVTGGGETQYF
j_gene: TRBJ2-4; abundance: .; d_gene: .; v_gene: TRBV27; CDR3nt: TGTGCCAGCAGCCCGACTCTGGGGGCCTCCAAAAACATTCAGTACTTC; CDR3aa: CASSPTLGASKNIQYF
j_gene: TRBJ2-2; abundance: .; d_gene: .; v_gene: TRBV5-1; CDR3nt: TGCGCCAGCAGACCGGATCCTATGACCGGGGAGCTGTTTTTT; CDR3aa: CASRPDPMTGELFF
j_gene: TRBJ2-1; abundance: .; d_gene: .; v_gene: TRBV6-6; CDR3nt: TGTGCCAGCAGCAGGGACTTAATCAATGAGCAGTTCTTC; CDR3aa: CASSRDLINEQFF
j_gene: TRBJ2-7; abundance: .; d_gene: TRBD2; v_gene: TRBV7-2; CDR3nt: TGTGCCAGCAGCCCAGGGACTAGCGGGAGGAGGACCTACGGGCAGTACTTC; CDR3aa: CASSPGTSGRRTYGQYF
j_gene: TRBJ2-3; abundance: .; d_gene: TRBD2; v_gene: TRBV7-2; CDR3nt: TGTGCCAGCAGCTTAGACCCAGCGGGAGGGCCTGGCACAGATACGCAGTATTTT; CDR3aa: CASSLDPAGGPGTDTQYF
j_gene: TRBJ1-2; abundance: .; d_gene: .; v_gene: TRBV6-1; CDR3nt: TGTGCCAGCAGTGTTGGGACCGCCCTTGGGGGCTACACCTTC; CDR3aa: CASSVGTALGGYTF
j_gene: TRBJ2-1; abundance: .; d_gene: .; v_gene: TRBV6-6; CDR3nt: TGTGCCAGCAGTCCTGACAGCCCAATCTACAATGAGCAGTTCTTC; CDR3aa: CASSPDSPIYNEQFF
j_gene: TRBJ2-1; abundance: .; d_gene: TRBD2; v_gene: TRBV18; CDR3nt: TGTGCCAGCTCACCTGAGCGGGAGGGCCGGGATGAGCAGTTCTTC; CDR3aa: CASSPEREGRDEQFF
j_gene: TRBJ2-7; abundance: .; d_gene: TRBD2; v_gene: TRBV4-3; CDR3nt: TGCGCCAGCAGCCAAGGTTGGCTAGCGGGCTTCCATGATTCCTACGAGCAGTACTTC; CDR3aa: CASSQGWLAGFHDSYEQYF
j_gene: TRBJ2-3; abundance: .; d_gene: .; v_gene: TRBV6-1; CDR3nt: TGTGCCAGCAGTGAAAATCGACCCGGGGGATCAGATACGCAGTATTTT; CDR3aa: CASSENRPGGSDTQYF
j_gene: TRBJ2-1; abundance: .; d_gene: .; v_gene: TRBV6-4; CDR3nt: TGTGCCAGCATTAGTAGGGGTACGTACAATGAGCAGTTCTTC; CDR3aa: CASISRGTYNEQFF
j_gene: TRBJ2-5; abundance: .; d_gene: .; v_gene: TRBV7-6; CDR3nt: TGTGCCAGCAGCGCAACAATCGGAGGGCAGGAGTACGAGACCCAGTACTTC; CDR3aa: CASSATIGGQEYETQYF
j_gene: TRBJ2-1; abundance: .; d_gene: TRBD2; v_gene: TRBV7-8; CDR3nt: TGTGCCAGCAGCAGCGGGACTAGCGGGACGGGGGAGCAGTTCTTC; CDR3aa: CASSSGTSGTGEQFF
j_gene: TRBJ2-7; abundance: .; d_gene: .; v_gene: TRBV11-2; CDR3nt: TGTGCCAGCAGCCCCCCCCCTGGCGGCGTAGGGAAGTACGAGCAGTACTTC; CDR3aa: CASSPPPGGVGKYEQYF
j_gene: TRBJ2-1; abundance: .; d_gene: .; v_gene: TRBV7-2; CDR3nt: TGTGCCAGCAGCTTCCGGGGAAACAATGAGCAGTTCTTC; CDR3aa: CASSFRGNNEQFF